This T cell receptor beta chain emerged from a study of cytomegalovirus exposure and HLA in healthy donors. All the people who gave samples were healthy bone marrow donors. Germline V lookup: CDR1 SGHTS, CDR2 YDEGEE. CDR3 length: 15 residues. V lost 3 bases, J lost 0 bases, and 10 bases lay in between. PCR amplification relied on 60 Vbeta primers (plus 13 Jbeta primers). Data came from immunoSEQ multiplex PCR; TCRdb stores just in-frame clones and leaves some out. The table shows about 150,000 clones, with around four fifths occurring only once. The sequence came from a woman under 40 in good health and CMV-seropositive. V and J are TRBV5-8 and TRBJ2-1, with unresolved D. Sequencing was performed on PBMCs. The CDR3 sequence: CASSSGWSSYNEQFF. The CDR3 nucleotides are TGTGCCAGCAGCTCGGGTTGGAGCTCCTACAATGAGCAGTTCTTC.